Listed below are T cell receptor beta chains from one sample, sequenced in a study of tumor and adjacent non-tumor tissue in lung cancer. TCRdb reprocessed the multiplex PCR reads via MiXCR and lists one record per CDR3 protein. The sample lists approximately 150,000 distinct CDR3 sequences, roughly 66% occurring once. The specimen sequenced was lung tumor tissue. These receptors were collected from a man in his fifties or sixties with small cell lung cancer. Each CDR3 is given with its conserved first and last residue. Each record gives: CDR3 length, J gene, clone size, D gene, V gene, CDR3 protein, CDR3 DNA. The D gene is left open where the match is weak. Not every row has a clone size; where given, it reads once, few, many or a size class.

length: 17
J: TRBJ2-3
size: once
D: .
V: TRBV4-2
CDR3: CASSQDQGATSTDTQYF
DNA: TGTGCCAGCAGCCAAGATCAGGGTGCAACCAGCACAGATACGCAGTATTTT

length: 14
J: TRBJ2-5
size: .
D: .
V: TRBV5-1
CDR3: CASSSCRLGETQYF
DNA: TGCGCCAGCAGCTCCTGCAGGTTGGGGGAGACCCAGTACTTC

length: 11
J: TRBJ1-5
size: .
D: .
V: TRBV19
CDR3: CASSRTGPQHF
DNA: TGTGCCAGTAGTCGAACGGGACCCCAGCATTTT

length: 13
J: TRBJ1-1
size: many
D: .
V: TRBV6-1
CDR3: CASSGRPDSEAFF
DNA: TGTGCCAGCAGTGGTCGACCTGATAGTGAAGCTTTCTTT

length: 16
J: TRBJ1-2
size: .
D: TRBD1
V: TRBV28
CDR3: CASSLLTQGEGNGYTF
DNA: TGTGCCAGCAGTTTACTTACGCAGGGGGAGGGAAATGGCTACACCTTC

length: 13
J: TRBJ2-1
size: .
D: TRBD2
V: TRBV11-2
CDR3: CANSFHLAAEQFF
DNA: TGTGCCAACAGCTTTCATCTAGCGGCTGAGCAATTCTTC

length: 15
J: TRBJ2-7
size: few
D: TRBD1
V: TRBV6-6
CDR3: CASRSDRLGAYEQYF
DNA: TGTGCCAGCAGATCGGACAGGCTCGGCGCCTACGAGCAGTACTTC

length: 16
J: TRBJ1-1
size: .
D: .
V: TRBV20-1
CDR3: CSARDGRGLVITEAFF
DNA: TGCAGTGCTAGAGATGGGAGGGGGTTAGTGATCACTGAAGCTTTCTTT

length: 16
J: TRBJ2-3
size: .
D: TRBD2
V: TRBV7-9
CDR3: CASSLNLAGEADTQYF
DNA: TGTGCCAGCAGCTTAAACCTAGCGGGAGAGGCAGATACGCAGTATTTT

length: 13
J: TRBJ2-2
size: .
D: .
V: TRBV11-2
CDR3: CASSLSPTGEMCF
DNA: TGTGCCAGCAGCTTATCCCCCACTGGGGAGATGTGTTTT

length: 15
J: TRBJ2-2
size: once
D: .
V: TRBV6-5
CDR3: CASSYDPRSGGELFF
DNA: TGTGCCAGCAGTTACGATCCCAGGTCGGGTGGGGAGCTGTTTTTT

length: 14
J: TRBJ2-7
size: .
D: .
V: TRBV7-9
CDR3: CASSLTGVTYEQYF
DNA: TGTGCCAGCAGCCTAACGGGCGTCACCTACGAACAGTACTTC

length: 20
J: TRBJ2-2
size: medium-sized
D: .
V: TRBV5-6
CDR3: CASSWGNSPTGLWNTGELFF
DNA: TGTGCCAGCAGCTGGGGGAACTCACCGACGGGGCTATGGAACACCGGGGAGCTGTTTTTT

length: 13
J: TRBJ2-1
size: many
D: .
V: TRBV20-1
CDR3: CSAPYQVYNEQFF
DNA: TGCAGTGCTCCATACCAGGTCTACAATGAGCAGTTCTTC

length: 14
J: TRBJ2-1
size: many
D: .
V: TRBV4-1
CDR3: CATKVGQAYNEQFF
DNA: TGCGCCACCAAGGTGGGACAAGCGTACAATGAGCAGTTCTTC

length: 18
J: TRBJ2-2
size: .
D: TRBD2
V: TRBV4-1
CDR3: CASSQDWGSGAYTRELFF
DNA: TGCGCCAGCAGCCAAGATTGGGGTAGCGGGGCCTACACCCGGGAGCTGTTTTTT

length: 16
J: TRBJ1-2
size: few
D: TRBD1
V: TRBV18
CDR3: CASSPFAPGQNYGYTF
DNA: TGTGCCAGCTCACCTTTCGCTCCGGGACAGAACTATGGCTACACCTTC

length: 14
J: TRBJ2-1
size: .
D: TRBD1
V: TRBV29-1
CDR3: CSVLGQGASNEQFF
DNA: TGCAGCGTGCTAGGACAGGGGGCATCAAATGAGCAGTTCTTC